This record looks at one T cell receptor (beta chain) sequence and its context. Some clones are missing from TCRdb's copy, which holds only in-frame ones; the method was immunoSEQ multiplex PCR. The table shows roughly 2.5 million clones, with 85% to 95% occurring only once. The data were taken from a study of shared clonotypes between healthy human individuals. The sample was naive CD4+ T cells sorted from blood. Subset denoted: CD45RA+ positively selected. The receptor was derived from a man aged 18 to 30 in good health.

CDR3 sequence: CASSQDSIVSSYNEQFF. The CDR3 region has the DNA TGCGCCAGCAGCCAAGATAGTATCGTTAGCTCCTACAATGAGCAGTTCTTC. The rearrangement joins TRBV4-3 to TRBJ2-1; D is unclear. This CDR3 has 17 amino acids. Germline lookup yields CDR1 LGHNA and CDR2 YSLEER. Between the trimmed V and J ends, which lost 0 bases and 0 bases, there was a span of 12 bases.